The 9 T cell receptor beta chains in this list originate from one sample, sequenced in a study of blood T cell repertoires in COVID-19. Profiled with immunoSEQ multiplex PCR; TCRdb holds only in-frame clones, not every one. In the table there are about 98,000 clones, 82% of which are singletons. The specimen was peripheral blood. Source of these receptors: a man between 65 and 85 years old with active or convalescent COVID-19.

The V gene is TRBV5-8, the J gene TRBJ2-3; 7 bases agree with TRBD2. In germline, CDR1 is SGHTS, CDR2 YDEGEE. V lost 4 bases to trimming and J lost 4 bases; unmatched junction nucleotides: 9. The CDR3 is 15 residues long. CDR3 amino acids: CASSRRGEGADTQYF. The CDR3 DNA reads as TGTGCCAGCAGCAGACGGGGGGAGGGCGCAGATACGCAGTATTTT.

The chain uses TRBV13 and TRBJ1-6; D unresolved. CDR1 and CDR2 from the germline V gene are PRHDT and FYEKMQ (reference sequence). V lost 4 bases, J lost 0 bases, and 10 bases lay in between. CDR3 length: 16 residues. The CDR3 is CASSSEGSSYNSPLHF. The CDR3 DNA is TGTGCCAGCAGCTCGGAAGGGAGCTCCTATAATTCACCCCTCCACTTT.

The CDR3 DNA reads as TGTGCCAGCTGGAACAGGGAAGGCTACACCTTC. Translating gives CASWNREGYTF. The rearrangement uses TRBV6-5 and TRBJ1-2, with D maybe TRBD1 (6 bases). CDR1 is MNHEY and CDR2 is SVGAGI in the germline V gene. The CDR3 extends over 11 amino acids. Trimming took off 8 bases at V and 8 bases at J, with 12 bases between the two ends.

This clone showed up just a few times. CDR3 nucleotide sequence: TGTGCCACCAGCGGTACAGGGGGTATCCAGCCCCAGCATTTT. Translation gives CATSGTGGIQPQHF. The chain has TRBV15 and TRBJ1-5; TRBD1 aligns across 8 bases. V was clipped by 5 bases and J by 7 bases; unmatched bases: 7. The CDR3 totals 14 residues. In germline, CDR1 is LNHNV, CDR2 YYDKDF (reference sequence).

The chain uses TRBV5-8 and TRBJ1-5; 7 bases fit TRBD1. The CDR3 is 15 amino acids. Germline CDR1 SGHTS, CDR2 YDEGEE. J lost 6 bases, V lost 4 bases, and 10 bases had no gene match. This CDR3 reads CASSPGQVYGQPQHF. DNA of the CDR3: TGTGCCAGCAGCCCAGGACAGGTTTACGGTCAGCCCCAGCATTTT.

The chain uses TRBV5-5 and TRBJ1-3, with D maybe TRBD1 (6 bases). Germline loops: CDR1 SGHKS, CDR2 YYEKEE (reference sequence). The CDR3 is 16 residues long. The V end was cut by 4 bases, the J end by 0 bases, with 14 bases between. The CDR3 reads CASSLYRASSGNTIYF. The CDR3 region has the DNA TGTGCCAGCAGCCTCTACAGGGCTAGCTCTGGAAACACCATATATTTT.

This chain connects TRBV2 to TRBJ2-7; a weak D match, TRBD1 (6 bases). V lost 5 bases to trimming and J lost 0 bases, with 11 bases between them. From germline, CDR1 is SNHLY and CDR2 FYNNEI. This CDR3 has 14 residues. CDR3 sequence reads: CASSQRQASYEQYF. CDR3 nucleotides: TGTGCCAGCAGTCAACGACAGGCCTCCTACGAGCAGTACTTC.

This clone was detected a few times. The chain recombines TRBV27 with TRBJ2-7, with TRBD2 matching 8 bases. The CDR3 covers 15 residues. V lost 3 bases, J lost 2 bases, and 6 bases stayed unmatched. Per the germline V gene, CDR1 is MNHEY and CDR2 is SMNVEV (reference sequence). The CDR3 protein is CASSFGSGATYEQYF. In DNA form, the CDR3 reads TGTGCCAGCAGTTTCGGTAGCGGGGCCACCTACGAGCAGTACTTC.

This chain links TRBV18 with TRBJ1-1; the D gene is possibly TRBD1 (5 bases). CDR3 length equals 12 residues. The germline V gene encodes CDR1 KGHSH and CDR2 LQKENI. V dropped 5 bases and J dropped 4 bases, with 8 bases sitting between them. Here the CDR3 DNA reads TGTGCCAGCTCAGAAGGGGCCACTGAAGCTTTCTTT. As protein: CASSEGATEAFF.